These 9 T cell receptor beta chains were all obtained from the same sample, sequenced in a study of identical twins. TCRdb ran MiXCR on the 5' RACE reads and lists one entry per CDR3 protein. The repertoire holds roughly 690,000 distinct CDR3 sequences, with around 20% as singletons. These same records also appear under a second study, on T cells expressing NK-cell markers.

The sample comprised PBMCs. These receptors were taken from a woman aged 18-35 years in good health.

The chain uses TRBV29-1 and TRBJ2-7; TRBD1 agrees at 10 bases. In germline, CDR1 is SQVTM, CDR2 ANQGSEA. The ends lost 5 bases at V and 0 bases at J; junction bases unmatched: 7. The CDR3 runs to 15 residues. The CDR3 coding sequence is TGCAGCGTTATACCGGGACAGGGGATCTCCTACGAGCAGTACTTC. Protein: CSVIPGQGISYEQYF.

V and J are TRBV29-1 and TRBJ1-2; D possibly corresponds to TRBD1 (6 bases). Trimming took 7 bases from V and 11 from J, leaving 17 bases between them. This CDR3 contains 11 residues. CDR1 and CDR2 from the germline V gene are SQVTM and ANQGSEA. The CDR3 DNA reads TGCAGCGGTGAGCGACAGGCCATTTACACCTTC. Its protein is CSGERQAIYTF. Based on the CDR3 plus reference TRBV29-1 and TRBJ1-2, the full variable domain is SAVISQKPSRDICQRGTSLTIQCQVDSQVTMMFWYRQQPGQSLTLIATANQGSEATYESGFVIDKFPISRPNLTFSTLTVSNMSPEDSSIYLCSGERQAIYTFGSGTRLTVV.

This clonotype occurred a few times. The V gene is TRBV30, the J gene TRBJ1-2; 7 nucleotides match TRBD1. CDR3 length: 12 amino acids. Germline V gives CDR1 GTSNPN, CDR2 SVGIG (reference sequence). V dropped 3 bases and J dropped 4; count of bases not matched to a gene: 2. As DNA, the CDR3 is TGTGCCTGGAGGGGGACAGCCTATGGCTACACCTTC. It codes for CAWRGTAYGYTF. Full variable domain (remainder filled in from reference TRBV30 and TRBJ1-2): SQTIHQWPATLVQPVGSPLSLECTVEGTSNPNLYWYRQAAGRGLQLLFYSVGIGQISSEVPQNLSASRPQDRQFILSSKKLLLSDSGFYLCAWRGTAYGYTFGSGTRLTVV.

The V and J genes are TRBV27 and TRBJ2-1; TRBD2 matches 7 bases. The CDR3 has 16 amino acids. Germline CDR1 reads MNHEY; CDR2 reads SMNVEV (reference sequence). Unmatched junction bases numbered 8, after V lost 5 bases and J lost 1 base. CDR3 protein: CASSPLAALSYNEQFF. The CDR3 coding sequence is TGTGCCAGCAGTCCCCTAGCGGCACTATCCTACAATGAGCAGTTCTTC.

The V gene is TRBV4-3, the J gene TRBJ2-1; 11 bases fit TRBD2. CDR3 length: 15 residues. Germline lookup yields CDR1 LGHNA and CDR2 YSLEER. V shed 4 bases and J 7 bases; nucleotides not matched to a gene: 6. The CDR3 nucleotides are TGCGCCAGCAGCCTGACTAGCGGGATGAGAAATGAGCAGTTCTTC. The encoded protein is CASSLTSGMRNEQFF.

In nucleotides, the CDR3 is TGTGCCAGCAGCGTGCAGGGATCCGACGAGCAGTACTTC. As protein: CASSVQGSDEQYF. The chain employs TRBV9 and TRBJ2-7; tentatively, D is TRBD1 (5 bases). Trimming took 2 bases from V and 5 from J, leaving 11 bases between them. Germline V gene data show CDR1 as SGDLS and CDR2 as YYNGEE. The CDR3 has 13 residues.

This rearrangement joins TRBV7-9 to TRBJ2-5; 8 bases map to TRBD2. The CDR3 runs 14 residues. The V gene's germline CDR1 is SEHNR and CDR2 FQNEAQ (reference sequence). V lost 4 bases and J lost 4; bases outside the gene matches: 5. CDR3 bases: TGTGCCAGCAGCTCAACCGGGACTAGAGAGACCCAGTACTTC. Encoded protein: CASSSTGTRETQYF.

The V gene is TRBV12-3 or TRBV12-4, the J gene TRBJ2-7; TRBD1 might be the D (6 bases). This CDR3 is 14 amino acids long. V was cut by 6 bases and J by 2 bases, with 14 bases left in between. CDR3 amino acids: CASSTPGQPYEQYF. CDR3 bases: TGTGCCAGCAGCACTCCCGGACAGCCCTACGAGCAGTACTTC.

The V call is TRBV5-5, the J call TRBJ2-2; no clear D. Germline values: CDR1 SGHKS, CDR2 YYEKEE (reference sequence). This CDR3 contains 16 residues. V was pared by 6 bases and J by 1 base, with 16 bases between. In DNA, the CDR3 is TGTGCCAGCACCCCCCCTTCTGGTGTGAACACCGGGGAGCTGTTTTTT. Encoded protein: CASTPPSGVNTGELFF. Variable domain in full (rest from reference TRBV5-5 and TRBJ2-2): DAGVTQSPTHLIKTRGQQVTLRCSPISGHKSVSWYQQVLGQGPQFIFQYYEKEERGRGNFPDRFSARQFPNYSSELNVNALLLGDSALYLCASTPPSGVNTGELFFGEGSRLTVL.